These T cell receptor beta chains were read from a single sample in a study of shared clonotypes between healthy human individuals. TCRdb's table, derived via immunoSEQ multiplex PCR, lists solely in-frame clones and lacks some. The repertoire holds around 1,000,000 clones, with 70% to 85% as singletons. The sample was memory CD4+ T cells from PBMCs. These receptors came from a young man in good health. Some clones in this sample may be carry-over from other donors' samples. CDR3s include the opening cysteine and the closing phenylalanine or tryptophan. The D gene is left open where the match is weak. A clone size is listed for some rows: how often the clone was seen (once, few, many), or a class if it is expanded.

DNA: TGTGCCAGCCAACTAGCGGGAGTGACAGATACGCAGTATTTT; CDR3: CASQLAGVTDTQYF; V: TRBV2; J: TRBJ2-3; D: TRBD2; size: few
DNA: TGTGCCAGCAGTGAAAGACTAGGGACGACCTACGAGCAGTACTTC; CDR3: CASSERLGTTYEQYF; V: TRBV6-1; J: TRBJ2-7; D: -; size: once
DNA: TGTGCCAGCAGTGAAGAGGGGTGGACAGGGAGGACTGAAGCTTTCTTT; CDR3: CASSEEGWTGRTEAFF; V: TRBV2; J: TRBJ1-1; D: TRBD1; size: few
DNA: TGTGCCAGCAGTCCCCTTCAGGGGCCTGGAAACACCATATATTTT; CDR3: CASSPLQGPGNTIYF; V: TRBV5-6; J: TRBJ1-3; D: -; size: -
DNA: TGTGCCAGCAGCCCTACTAGATTCGACGAGCAGTTCTTC; CDR3: CASSPTRFDEQFF; V: TRBV7-9; J: TRBJ2-1; D: -; size: -
DNA: TGTGCCACCAGCAGAGATCGGGCAGGACTAAGGGAGCAGTACTTC; CDR3: CATSRDRAGLREQYF; V: TRBV15; J: TRBJ2-7; D: -; size: -
DNA: TGTGCCAGCAGTTTAGTCGACGCTCGGGGAGGAGTTTCCTTC; CDR3: CASSLVDARGGVSF; V: TRBV7-2; J: TRBJ1-2; D: -; size: -
DNA: TGTGCCAGCAGGCCGGGACAGGGAGGCCATTCACCCCTCCACTTT; CDR3: CASRPGQGGHSPLHF; V: TRBV28; J: TRBJ1-6; D: TRBD1; size: -
DNA: TGCGCCAGCAGCGGGGAAACCTCCGACGGCTACACCTTC; CDR3: CASSGETSDGYTF; V: TRBV5-1; J: TRBJ1-2; D: -; size: once
DNA: TGTGCCAGCAGACGCGACCCAGGGCTGAATACGCAGTATTTT; CDR3: CASRRDPGLNTQYF; V: TRBV7-2; J: TRBJ2-3; D: -; size: -
DNA: TGCGCCAGCAGCTTTGGACAAGTGGTCCCCAATGGCTACACCTTC; CDR3: CASSFGQVVPNGYTF; V: TRBV5-1; J: TRBJ1-2; D: -; size: once
DNA: TGTGCCAGCAGTTACCCGGGACTTGTTTACGAGCAGTACTTC; CDR3: CASSYPGLVYEQYF; V: TRBV6-6; J: TRBJ2-7; D: -; size: -
DNA: TGCGCCAGCAGCTTGGAGGGACAACCTGGAAACACCATATATTTT; CDR3: CASSLEGQPGNTIYF; V: TRBV5-1; J: TRBJ1-3; D: -; size: -
DNA: TGTGCCAGCAGCGCGTCGGGTCTCGATCAGCCCCAGCATTTT; CDR3: CASSASGLDQPQHF; V: TRBV9; J: TRBJ1-5; D: -; size: few
DNA: TGCGCCAGCAGCTTGGGGGAGACAGGGAACACCGGGGAGCTGTTTTTT; CDR3: CASSLGETGNTGELFF; V: TRBV5-1; J: TRBJ2-2; D: -; size: -
DNA: TGTGCCACCCAGGGGACTGCTCGGGATACGCAGTATTTT; CDR3: CATQGTARDTQYF; V: TRBV2; J: TRBJ2-3; D: -; size: -
DNA: TGTGCCAGCAGTCCGGACAGGGGAGGCAATCAGCCCCAGCATTTT; CDR3: CASSPDRGGNQPQHF; V: TRBV6-1; J: TRBJ1-5; D: TRBD1; size: few
DNA: TGTGCCAGCAGTTATAAGACCGACCAGTACTTC; CDR3: CASSYKTDQYF; V: TRBV6-6; J: TRBJ2-5; D: -; size: -
DNA: TGTGCCGGAAACCGGGCCAGCGACCAGCCCCAGCATTTT; CDR3: CAGNRASDQPQHF; V: TRBV28; J: TRBJ1-5; D: -; size: few
DNA: TGTGCCAGCAGTTTGTCAGGGAGCTACACTGAAGCTTTCTTT; CDR3: CASSLSGSYTEAFF; V: TRBV6-5; J: TRBJ1-1; D: -; size: -
DNA: TGTGCCAGCAGCCCGACCTGGGACAGGAGCTATGGCTACACCTTC; CDR3: CASSPTWDRSYGYTF; V: TRBV5-4; J: TRBJ1-2; D: TRBD1; size: -
DNA: TGTGCCAGCAGTGTCGGGACAGGAAACTATGGCTACACCTTC; CDR3: CASSVGTGNYGYTF; V: TRBV6-1; J: TRBJ1-2; D: TRBD1; size: -
DNA: TGCGCCAGCAGCTTGGACAGCAATCAGCCCCAGCATTTT; CDR3: CASSLDSNQPQHF; V: TRBV5-1; J: TRBJ1-5; D: -; size: few
DNA: TGTGCCAGCAGCTTTGGGACTTTAACTAATGAAAAACTGTTTTTT; CDR3: CASSFGTLTNEKLFF; V: TRBV5-5; J: TRBJ1-4; D: -; size: -
DNA: TGTGCCAGCAGTTTCCGGATTAGTTATCGGCAGTTCTTC; CDR3: CASSFRISYRQFF; V: TRBV27; J: TRBJ2-1; D: -; size: -
DNA: TGTGCCAGCAGCTTTGCGCGGAACGCGAACACCGGGGAGCTGTTTTTT; CDR3: CASSFARNANTGELFF; V: TRBV7-9; J: TRBJ2-2; D: -; size: -
DNA: TGTGCCAGCAATACCCCTGGGGACCCCCAGCAGTACTTC; CDR3: CASNTPGDPQQYF; V: TRBV25-1; J: TRBJ2-7; D: -; size: -
DNA: TGTGCCAGCAGCTTAGGCTCAGGGCCGAACACTGAAGCTTTCTTT; CDR3: CASSLGSGPNTEAFF; V: TRBV11-2; J: TRBJ1-1; D: -; size: -
DNA: TGTGCCACCAGCAGAGTAGGGCAGGGCTACGAGCAGTACTTC; CDR3: CATSRVGQGYEQYF; V: TRBV15; J: TRBJ2-7; D: -; size: -
DNA: TGTGCCAGAAGCTTTCTAGCGAACCAAGAGACCCAGTACTTC; CDR3: CARSFLANQETQYF; V: TRBV5-3; J: TRBJ2-5; D: -; size: -
DNA: TGTGCCAGCAGCGGACGATGGACGAGGGAGTACGAGCAGTACTTC; CDR3: CASSGRWTREYEQYF; V: TRBV5-6; J: TRBJ2-7; D: -; size: -
DNA: TGCAGCGTTGACTCAGGGGCCGCTGAGATCTTC; CDR3: CSVDSGAAEIF; V: TRBV29-1; J: TRBJ1-2; D: -; size: once
DNA: TGTGCCAGCAGCTTATTGGAGGGATCGGCTAACTATGGCTACACCTTC; CDR3: CASSLLEGSANYGYTF; V: TRBV7-8; J: TRBJ1-2; D: -; size: -
DNA: TGCGCCAGCAGCTGGGACGGGACTAGCCTCAAAAACATTCAGTACTTC; CDR3: CASSWDGTSLKNIQYF; V: TRBV5-1; J: TRBJ2-4; D: TRBD2; size: -
DNA: TGTGCCAGCTCACGACTCGGGACCACACAAGAGACCCAGTACTTC; CDR3: CASSRLGTTQETQYF; V: TRBV18; J: TRBJ2-5; D: -; size: -
DNA: TGTGCCAGCAGGCCCGCGTACGGACAGGGGAAAGCCGGGGAGCTGTTTTTT; CDR3: CASRPAYGQGKAGELFF; V: TRBV28; J: TRBJ2-2; D: TRBD1; size: once
DNA: TGCAGCGGGTGGGACTTCGGGCTGAACACTGAAGCTTTCTTT; CDR3: CSGWDFGLNTEAFF; V: TRBV29-1; J: TRBJ1-1; D: -; size: many
DNA: TGTGCCAGCAGCTTATTAGGAGCCAAAAACATTCAGTACTTC; CDR3: CASSLLGAKNIQYF; V: TRBV7-2; J: TRBJ2-4; D: -; size: -
DNA: TGTGCCAGCAGTGGGGTGTTGGTACTAGCGGTTAGCTCCTACGAGCAGTACTTC; CDR3: CASSGVLVLAVSSYEQYF; V: TRBV6-1; J: TRBJ2-7; D: TRBD2; size: -
DNA: TGTGCCAGCAGCCCCGCGGGGGGAAACATTCAGTACTTC; CDR3: CASSPAGGNIQYF; V: TRBV14; J: TRBJ2-4; D: TRBD2; size: -
DNA: TGTGCCAGCAGTAAGGGGGCAGGGGGAGGAACTGAAGCTTTCTTT; CDR3: CASSKGAGGGTEAFF; V: TRBV6-5; J: TRBJ1-1; D: TRBD1; size: few
DNA: TGTGCCAGCAGTTTCGGACAGGGTCTGTCCAGTGGAGAGCAGTTCTTC; CDR3: CASSFGQGLSSGEQFF; V: TRBV6-5; J: TRBJ2-1; D: TRBD1; size: -
DNA: TGTGCCAGCAGCCAACCGGGGGGGGGCACTGAAGCTTTCTTT; CDR3: CASSQPGGGTEAFF; V: TRBV4-2; J: TRBJ1-1; D: -; size: few
DNA: TGTGCCACCAGCAGAGACAGGGATTGGGGAGCGGGACCACGTCGGTACGAGCAGTGCTTC; CDR3: CATSRDRDWGAGPRRYEQCF; V: TRBV15; J: TRBJ2-7; D: TRBD2; size: -
DNA: TGCGCCAGCAGGAGGCAAGAGGACTACGAGCAGTACTTC; CDR3: CASRRQEDYEQYF; V: TRBV5-1; J: TRBJ2-7; D: -; size: once
DNA: TGTGCCAGCAGTTTCCGGGGCGGGACACAGTTCTTC; CDR3: CASSFRGGTQFF; V: TRBV28; J: TRBJ2-1; D: -; size: -
DNA: TGTGCCAGTACGTTTGGGACAGGGAACTTCCATAGCAATCAGCCCCAGCATTTT; CDR3: CASTFGTGNFHSNQPQHF; V: TRBV5-3; J: TRBJ1-5; D: TRBD1; size: -
DNA: TGTGCCAGCAGTGGACAGGGGTACGAGCAGTACTTC; CDR3: CASSGQGYEQYF; V: TRBV2; J: TRBJ2-7; D: TRBD1; size: many
DNA: TGTGCCATCAGTGAGTCACAGGGGACGGCGTACACTGAAGCTTTCTTT; CDR3: CAISESQGTAYTEAFF; V: TRBV10-3; J: TRBJ1-1; D: TRBD1; size: -
DNA: TGTGCCAGTAGGAGGGGGATCTACAATGAGCAGTTCTTC; CDR3: CASRRGIYNEQFF; V: TRBV6-5; J: TRBJ2-1; D: -; size: -
DNA: TGTGCCAGTAGTTTGCCAGGGATAAACACTGAAGCTTTCTTT; CDR3: CASSLPGINTEAFF; V: TRBV19; J: TRBJ1-1; D: -; size: -
DNA: TGTGCCATCACTGGACAGGGGCTTGACTATGGCTACACCTTC; CDR3: CAITGQGLDYGYTF; V: TRBV10-3; J: TRBJ1-2; D: TRBD1; size: -
DNA: TGTGCCACCGATCGGGGGTCCAATCAGCCCCAGCATTTT; CDR3: CATDRGSNQPQHF; V: TRBV28; J: TRBJ1-5; D: -; size: -
DNA: TGTGCCAGCAGCTTGGAAGGGCTCTCTGGGGCCAACGTCCTGACTTTC; CDR3: CASSLEGLSGANVLTF; V: TRBV5-4; J: TRBJ2-6; D: -; size: -